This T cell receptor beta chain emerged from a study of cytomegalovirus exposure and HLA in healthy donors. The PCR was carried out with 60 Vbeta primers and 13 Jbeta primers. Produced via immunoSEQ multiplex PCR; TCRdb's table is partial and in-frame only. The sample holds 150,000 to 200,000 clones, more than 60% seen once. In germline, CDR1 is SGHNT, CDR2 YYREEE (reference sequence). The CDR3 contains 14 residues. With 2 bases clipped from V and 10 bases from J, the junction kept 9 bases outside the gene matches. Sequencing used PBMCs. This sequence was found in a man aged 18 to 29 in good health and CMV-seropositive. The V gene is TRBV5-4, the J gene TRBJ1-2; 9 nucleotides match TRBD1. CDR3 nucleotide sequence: TGTGCCAGCAGCTTTCGGGACAGGGCCTGGGACTACACCTTC. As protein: CASSFRDRAWDYTF.